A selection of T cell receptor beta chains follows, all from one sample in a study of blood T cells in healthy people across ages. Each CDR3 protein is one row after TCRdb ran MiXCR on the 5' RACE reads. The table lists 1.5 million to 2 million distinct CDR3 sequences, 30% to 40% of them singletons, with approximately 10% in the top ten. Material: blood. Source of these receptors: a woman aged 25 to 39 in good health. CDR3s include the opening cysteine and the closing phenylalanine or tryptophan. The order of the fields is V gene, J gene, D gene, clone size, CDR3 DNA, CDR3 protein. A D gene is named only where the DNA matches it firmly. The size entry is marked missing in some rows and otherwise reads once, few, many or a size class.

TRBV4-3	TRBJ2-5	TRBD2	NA	TGCGCCAGCAGCCAGGATTCCGGGACTAGCGGGGGGCAGACCCAGTACTTC	CASSQDSGTSGGQTQYF
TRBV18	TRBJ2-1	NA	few	TGTGCCAGCTCACCTAGAGGGACGGCGGAGAAGTTCTTC	CASSPRGTAEKFF
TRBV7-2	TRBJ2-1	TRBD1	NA	TGTGCCAGCAGCTTAGTCCCCAGGGGGTCCTACAATGAGCAGTTCTTC	CASSLVPRGSYNEQFF
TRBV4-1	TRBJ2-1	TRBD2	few	TGCGCCAGCACCCTGGGACTAGCGGGAGGGTTAAACAATGAGCAGTTCTTC	CASTLGLAGGLNNEQFF
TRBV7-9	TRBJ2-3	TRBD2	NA	TGTGCCAGCAGCCGGACTAGCGGGGGGGCTCTCACAGATACGCAGTATTTT	CASSRTSGGALTDTQYF
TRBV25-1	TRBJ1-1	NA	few	TGTGCCAGCAGCATGAACACTGAAGCTTTCTTT	CASSMNTEAFF
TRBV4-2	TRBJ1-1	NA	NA	TGTGCCAGCAGCCCGGGGTTACGGGACGACACTGAAGCTTTCTTT	CASSPGLRDDTEAFF
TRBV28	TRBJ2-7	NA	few	TGTGCCAGCACTGGACTTCCCTCCTACGAGCAGTACTTC	CASTGLPSYEQYF
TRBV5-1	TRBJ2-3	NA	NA	TGCGCCAGCAGCTTTACTAGACAGACAGATACGCAGTATTTT	CASSFTRQTDTQYF
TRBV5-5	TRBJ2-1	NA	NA	TGTGCCAGCAGCTTCGTCGTCGATGAGCAGTTCTTC	CASSFVVDEQFF
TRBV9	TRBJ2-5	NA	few	TGTGCCAGCAGCACATCCGGGCTCGGGGAGACCCAGTACTTC	CASSTSGLGETQYF
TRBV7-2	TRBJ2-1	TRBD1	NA	TGTGCCAGCAAATTTTCATCGGGACCCCAGGGGGACAATGGGCAGTTCTTC	CASKFSSGPQGDNGQFF
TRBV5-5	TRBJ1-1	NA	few	TGTGCCAGCAGCCAAAACAGGGCGAACACTGAAGCTTTCTTT	CASSQNRANTEAFF
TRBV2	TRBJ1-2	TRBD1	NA	TGTGCCAGCAGTGAAGTGGGACAGTCTGGCTACACCTTC	CASSEVGQSGYTF
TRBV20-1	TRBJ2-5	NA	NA	TGCAGTGCTCCGGATCAGACTCAAGAGACCCAGTACTTC	CSAPDQTQETQYF
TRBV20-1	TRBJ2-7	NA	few	TGCAGTGCTAGAGATAACAGGGGGGGACCCTACGAGCAGTACTTC	CSARDNRGGPYEQYF
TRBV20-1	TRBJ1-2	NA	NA	TGCAGTGCTATAGAAGGGGGAGGAGGAGGCTACACCTTC	CSAIEGGGGGYTF
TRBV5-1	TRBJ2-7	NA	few	TGCGCCAGCAGCTTCTTAGGCCGGGACGGCTTCTACGAGCAGTACTTC	CASSFLGRDGFYEQYF
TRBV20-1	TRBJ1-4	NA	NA	TGCAGTGCTAGAGATGTAGGGGTTTATGAAAAACTGTTTTTT	CSARDVGVYEKLFF
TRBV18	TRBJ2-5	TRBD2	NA	TGTGCCAGCTCACCACCTCGTCTAGCGGGGGAAAAAGAGACCCAGTACTTC	CASSPPRLAGEKETQYF
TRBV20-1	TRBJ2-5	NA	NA	TGCAGTGCTAGCCGGGAGTACCAAGAGACCCAGTACTTC	CSASREYQETQYF
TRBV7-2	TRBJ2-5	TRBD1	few	TGTGCCAGCAGCTTCCGGACAGGTGAAGAGACCCAGTACTTC	CASSFRTGEETQYF
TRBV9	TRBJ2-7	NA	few	TGTGCCAGCAGCGTAGGGGAGTATACCCACGAGCAGTACTTC	CASSVGEYTHEQYF
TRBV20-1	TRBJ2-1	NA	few	TGCAGTGCTAGACCACCTACAGGTGCGCAGGAGCAGTTCTTC	CSARPPTGAQEQFF
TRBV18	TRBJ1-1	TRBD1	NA	TGTGCCAGCTCACCGGGCGACAGGGCGGGCACTGAAGCTTTCTTT	CASSPGDRAGTEAFF
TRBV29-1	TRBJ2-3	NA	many	TGCAGCGTTGAAGGACAACCATATACGCAGTATTTT	CSVEGQPYTQYF
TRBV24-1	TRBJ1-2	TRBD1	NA	TGTGCCACCAGTACAGGGGACAGCTATGGCTACACCTTC	CATSTGDSYGYTF
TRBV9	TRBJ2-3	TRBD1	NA	TGTGCCAGCAGCTCGGGACAGGGGGTGCCTGAGACAGATACGCAGTATTTT	CASSSGQGVPETDTQYF
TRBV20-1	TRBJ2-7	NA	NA	TGCAGTGCCTCAGGCTTATCAGGCTACGAGCAGTACTTC	CSASGLSGYEQYF
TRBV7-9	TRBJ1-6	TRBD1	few	TGTGCCAGCAACAATGAGGACAGGGGAAATAATTCACCCCTCCACTTT	CASNNEDRGNNSPLHF
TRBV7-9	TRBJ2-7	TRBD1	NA	TGTGCCAGCAGCCTTACAGGGGGCAAGGTTTCCTACGAGCAGTACTTC	CASSLTGGKVSYEQYF
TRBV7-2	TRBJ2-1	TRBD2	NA	TGTGCCAGCAGCTTAGTCGCCGGGACTAGTGGGAGCTCTAATGAGCAGTTCTTC	CASSLVAGTSGSSNEQFF
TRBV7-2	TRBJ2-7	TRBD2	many	TGTGCCAGCAGCTTAGACTGGACTAGCGGACCTCGACGGTACTTC	CASSLDWTSGPRRYF
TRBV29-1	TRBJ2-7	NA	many	TGCAGCGTTGGGTCGGGGCTGAAATACGAGCAGTACTTC	CSVGSGLKYEQYF
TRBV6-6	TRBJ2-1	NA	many	TGTGCCAGCAGTTACCCCGACAATGAGCAGTTCTTC	CASSYPDNEQFF
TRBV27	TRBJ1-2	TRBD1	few	TGTGCCAGCAGTTTAGAGAGGGGGCGCGGGGGCTACACCTTC	CASSLERGRGGYTF
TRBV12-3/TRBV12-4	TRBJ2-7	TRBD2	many	TGTGCCAGCAGTTTAGGATCTCTAGCGGGAGGCCGCCACGAGCAGTACTTC	CASSLGSLAGGRHEQYF
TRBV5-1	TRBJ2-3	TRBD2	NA	TGCGCCAGCAGCAATAGCGGGGGGGCCTTTGGAGATACGCAGTATTTT	CASSNSGGAFGDTQYF
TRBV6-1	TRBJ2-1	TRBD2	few	TGTGCCAGCTTAGTTGGAGCGGGAGGCTACTATGAGCAGTTCTTC	CASLVGAGGYYEQFF
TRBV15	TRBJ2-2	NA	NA	TGTGCCACCAGCATAGCACGGGCCGGGGAGCTGTTTTTT	CATSIARAGELFF
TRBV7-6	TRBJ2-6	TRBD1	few	TGTGCCAGCAGCCCGTTCCTGACAGGGGCCATCTCTGGGGCCAACGTCCTGACTTTC	CASSPFLTGAISGANVLTF
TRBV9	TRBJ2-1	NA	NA	TGTGCCAGCAGCGTATTGGGGGTGTCCTACAATGAGCAGTTCTTC	CASSVLGVSYNEQFF
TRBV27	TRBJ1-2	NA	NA	TGTGCCAGCAGTCCACTCCTGGGGAGTAACTATGGCTACACCTTC	CASSPLLGSNYGYTF
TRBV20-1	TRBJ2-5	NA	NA	TGCAGTGCCTCCGCAGGGCGCGAGACCCAGTACTTC	CSASAGRETQYF
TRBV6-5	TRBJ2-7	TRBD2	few	TGTGCCAGCAGTTACTCGGGTAGCGGCGGACTAGCGGGAGTATACGAGCAGTACTTC	CASSYSGSGGLAGVYEQYF
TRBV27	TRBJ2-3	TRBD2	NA	TGTGCCACTGAAACTAGCGGGAGGGATACGCAGTATTTT	CATETSGRDTQYF
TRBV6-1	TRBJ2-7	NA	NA	TGTGCCAGCAGATACAGGGAGACCTACGAGCAGTACTTC	CASRYRETYEQYF
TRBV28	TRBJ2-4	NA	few	TGTGCCAGCAGTTTCCGAGGGCTAGCCAAAAACATTCAGTACTTC	CASSFRGLAKNIQYF
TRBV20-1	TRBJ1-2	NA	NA	TGCAGTGCTAACAGGGCGGGCTACACCTTC	CSANRAGYTF
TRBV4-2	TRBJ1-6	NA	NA	TGTGCCAGCAGCCAAGGGTTCCAGGCCCTTCACCACTTT	CASSQGFQALHHF
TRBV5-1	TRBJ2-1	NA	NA	TGCGCCAGCAGCTTCGCAGGGGTGTCCTACAATGAGCAGTTCTTC	CASSFAGVSYNEQFF
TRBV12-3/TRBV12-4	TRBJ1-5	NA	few	TGTGCCAGCACCGTCGGGCTCACTGGGGAGCCCCAGCATTTT	CASTVGLTGEPQHF
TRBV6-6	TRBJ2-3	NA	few	TGTGCCAGCAGTTACCCCGGGGACACAGATACGCAGTATTTT	CASSYPGDTDTQYF
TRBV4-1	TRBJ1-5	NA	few	TGCGCCAGCAGCCAAGATTTAATAAACTCGGGTCAGCCCCAGCATTTT	CASSQDLINSGQPQHF
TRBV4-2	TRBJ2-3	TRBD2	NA	TGTGCCAGCAGCTCACACACTAGCGGGAGGAACACAGATACGCAGTATTTT	CASSSHTSGRNTDTQYF
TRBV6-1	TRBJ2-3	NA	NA	TGTGCCAGCAGTGGGGGTCCCCTTAGCACAGATACGCAGTATTTT	CASSGGPLSTDTQYF
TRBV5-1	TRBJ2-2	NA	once	TGCGCCAGCAGCTTGGCACCTATAACGAACACCGGGGAGCTGTTTTTT	CASSLAPITNTGELFF
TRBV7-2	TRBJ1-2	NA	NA	TGTGCCAGCAACTTACGACCTACCACGCGATGGGGCTACACCTTC	CASNLRPTTRWGYTF
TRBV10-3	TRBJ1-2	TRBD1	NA	TGTGCCATACCGGGACAGGGCCTCAATGGCTACACCTTC	CAIPGQGLNGYTF